The present entry profiles one T cell receptor (beta chain) with its context. Using immunoSEQ multiplex PCR, the repertoire was profiled, and TCRdb retains in-frame clones only, with some absent. The repertoire consists of roughly 250,000 clones, with 87% occurring once and the leading ten covering about 2.5%. V lost 0 bases and J 2 bases, leaving 8 bases between the germline ends. This CDR3 has 14 residues. CDR1 and CDR2 from the germline V gene are SGHNT and YYREEE (reference sequence). This entry belongs to a study of blood T cell repertoires in COVID-19. The source is a woman in her 30s with acute COVID-19. This chain uses TRBV5-4 with TRBJ2-5; D is unresolved. The specimen was PBMCs or T cells enriched from blood (not recorded which). The CDR3 DNA sequence: TGTGCCAGCAGCTTGGTACACGAACAAGAGACCCAGTACTTC. It yields the protein CASSLVHEQETQYF.